This T cell receptor (beta chain) was sequenced in a study of regulatory T cells in long-lasting Graves disease. Study-wide results and limits: Newly diagnosed patients had higher TCR diversity than persistent Graves' patients did.

The time point here: newly diagnosed GD, antithyroid drugs for less than 3 months. With RNA extracted from PBMCs as input, the TCR library was made. The V end was cut by 8 bases, the J end by 3 bases, with 10 bases between. Germline lookup yields CDR1 LGHDT and CDR2 YNNKEL (reference sequence). The CDR3 is 13 amino acids. Arm-PCR of CDR3 regions and iRepertoire HTBI primers were used to build TCR beta libraries. Using its own MiXCR run on the multiplex PCR reads, TCRdb lists one record per CDR3 protein. This sample yields hundreds of thousands of distinct CDR3 sequences, of which 16% are seen a single time; around 19% belongs to the top ten. With regard to this clonotype: Its antigen remains unknown.

The same sample was also used in a study of T cells in Graves' hyperthyroidism and ophthalmopathy.

The chain carries TRBV3-1 and TRBJ2-2; D unclear. This clonotype originated in a woman in her twenties or thirties with Graves disease. This sample comprised peripheral blood mononuclear cells (PBMCs), obtained at new diagnosis, from a patient treated with antithyroid drugs. CDR3 DNA sequence: TGTGCCAGCCTGGGGTTCGACACCGGGGAGCTGTTTTTT. This gives the protein CASLGFDTGELFF.